Each of the 19 T cell receptor beta chains below was sequenced from the same sample in a study of metastatic and nonmetastatic thyroid tumors. All patients reached thyroid surgery having received no treatment beforehand. TCRdb reassembled clones from the PCR reads with MiXCR. The sample lists about 33,000 clones; roughly a sixth were seen once. The sample was blood. Source of these receptors: a male donor with papillary thyroid cancer or a benign thyroid nodule (not recorded which). Some clones in this sample may be carry-over from other donors' samples.

Of note for this clone: The conserved phenylalanine or tryptophan normally closing the CDR3 is absent here, so this likely arose from a read error. It is unclear where the CDR3 begins or ends on the DNA, so no DNA is shown, and the CDR3 is as TCRdb lists it. This chain connects TRBV7-9 to TRBJ2-6; TRBD1 is taken as the D call from the table, unchecked against the DNA. CDR1 SEHNR and CDR2 FQNEAQ come from the germline V gene (reference sequence). The CDR3 spans 14 residues, counting both ends. This CDR3 is CASSPGSGANVMTL.

This clone was counted at least ten times. This sequence may be a read error, since a much larger clone differs from it by one base. V and J are TRBV7-3 and TRBJ2-3; either TRBD1 or TRBD2 may supply D (5 bases each). V lost 5 bases and J 6 bases, leaving 12 bases between the germline ends. The CDR3 totals 13 residues. From germline, CDR1 is SGHTA and CDR2 FQGTGA. DNA for the CDR3: TGTGCCAGCAGCCGAAACGAGGGGGATACGCAGTATTTT. It encodes CASSRNEGDTQYF.

The rearrangement links TRBV4-2 to TRBJ1-5; the D is unclear. Trimming shortened V by 0 bases and J by 9 bases, and 9 bases separated the two germline ends. CDR1 is LGHNA and CDR2 is YNFKEQ in the germline V gene. CDR3 length: 13 residues. CDR3 sequence: CASSQDVGTPQHF. The CDR3 DNA is TGTGCCAGCAGCCAAGATGTAGGTACGCCCCAGCATTTT.

This clone appeared many times. The rearrangement links TRBV19 to TRBJ1-1, with 11 bases fitting TRBD1. V shed 4 bases, J shed 6 bases, and the junction held 10 bases outside the gene matches. The germline CDR1 and CDR2 sequences are LNHDA and SQIVND (reference sequence). The CDR3 consists of 16 residues. The CDR3 DNA reads TGTGCCAGTAGTACCATCCTGGGACAGGGGGGCGCTGAAGCTTTCTTT. Protein product: CASSTILGQGGAEAFF.

For the CDR3, the DNA is TGTGCCAGCAGTTCCTCTCTGCTCGGGACCCGCCACTCCTACGAGCAGTACTTC. Protein product: CASSSSLLGTRHSYEQYF. This chain links TRBV12-3 or TRBV12-4 with TRBJ2-7; TRBD1 or TRBD2 may be the D gene (5 bases each). V was shortened by 4 bases and J by 0 bases, with 22 bases between the two germline ends. This CDR3 is built from 18 residues.

This clone has just a few counts. The chain recombines TRBV6-2 or TRBV6-3 with TRBJ1-1; no reliable D call. CDR1 and CDR2 from the germline V gene are MNHEY and SVGEGT. V lost 0 bases and J 3 bases, leaving 8 bases between the germline ends. CDR3 size: 14 residues. CDR3 amino acids: CASSYSVRDTEAFF. DNA for the CDR3: TGTGCCAGCAGTTACTCCGTAAGGGACACTGAAGCTTTCTTT.

Relative to its sample, this clone is medium-sized. The rearrangement uses TRBV28 and TRBJ1-5; TRBD1 is a possible D gene (5 bases). The length of the CDR3 is 15 residues. Trimming removed 7 bases at V and 0 bases at J, with 13 bases between. CDR1 is MDHEN and CDR2 is SYDVKM in the germline V gene. This CDR3 is CASIGGDYSNQPQHF. The CDR3 nucleotides read TGTGCCAGCATCGGAGGGGACTATAGCAATCAGCCCCAGCATTTT.

The V call is TRBV7-8, the J call TRBJ2-7; 11 positions match TRBD1. This CDR3 contains 14 residues. Unmatched junction bases numbered 6, after V lost 5 bases and J lost 6 bases. Looked up from germline, CDR1 is SGHVS and CDR2 is FQNEAQ. The CDR3 bases are TGTGCCAGCAGCCCCAGGACAGGGGGCGGCGAGCAGTACTTC. Amino acid sequence: CASSPRTGGGEQYF.

Comment on this clone: A much larger clone lies a single base off, so this may be a read error. This chain connects TRBV7-2 to TRBJ1-1, with a possible D match to TRBD1 (5 bases). The CDR3 consists of 12 residues. Germline assignment: CDR1 SGHTA and CDR2 FQGNSA. V lost 5 bases and J 13 bases, leaving 17 bases between the germline ends. The CDR3 region has the DNA TGTGCCAGCAGCGCCGCAGCCGGGACCGATTTCTTT. Translated, it gives CASSAAAGTDFF.

This clone came up many times. The chain has TRBV5-1 and TRBJ2-7, with a weak D call TRBD1 (6 bases). Germline loops: CDR1 SGHRS, CDR2 YFSETQ. The CDR3 covers 11 residues. Trimming shortened V by 2 bases and J by 7 bases, and 7 bases separated the two germline ends. CDR3: CASSFTGEQYF. The CDR3 DNA reads as TGCGCCAGCAGCTTCACAGGGGAGCAGTACTTC.

The sample holds many counts of this clone. The chain is built from TRBV13 and TRBJ2-5; D is undetermined. In germline, CDR1 is PRHDT, CDR2 FYEKMQ (reference sequence). CDR3 size: 14 residues. V gave up 5 bases and J gave up 2 bases, with 12 bases separating them. The CDR3, as DNA: TGTGCCAGCAGCACTCGATCAGGACAAGAGACCCAGTACTTC. It is translated as CASSTRSGQETQYF.

The sample holds many counts of this clone. The J gene is TRBJ1-2, the V gene TRBV7-9, with D perhaps matching TRBD1 (5 bases). The germline V gene has CDR1 SEHNR and CDR2 FQNEAQ (reference sequence). Trimming stripped 1 base from V and 4 bases from J, with 7 bases between. The CDR3 is 13 residues long. CDR3 in amino acids: CASSLGQSYGYTF. In DNA form, the CDR3 reads TGTGCCAGCAGCTTAGGACAGAGCTATGGCTACACCTTC.

The V gene is TRBV6-2 or TRBV6-3, the J gene TRBJ2-1; possible D gene TRBD1, 5 bases. The CDR3 covers 13 residues. CDR1 and CDR2 from the germline V gene are MNHEY and SVGEGT. CDR3 in amino acids: CAIRHRRYYEQFF. The CDR3 nucleotides read TGTGCTATCCGGCACAGGAGATACTATGAGCAGTTCTTC.

This clone was seen just once. The chain has TRBV18 and TRBJ1-4, with TRBD1 matching 10 bases. There are 14 residues in the CDR3. The ends lost 5 bases at V and 6 bases at J; junction bases unmatched: 3. Germline V gene lookup returns CDR1 KGHSH and CDR2 LQKENI. The CDR3 reads CASSAGTGDEKLFF. For the CDR3, the DNA is TGTGCCAGCTCAGCCGGGACAGGGGATGAAAAACTGTTTTTT.

This clone has a count of ten or more. The chain has TRBV5-6 and TRBJ1-6, with D possibly being TRBD1 (5 bases). The germline V gene has CDR1 SGHDT and CDR2 YYEEEE. The CDR3 spans 17 residues. Trimming took 0 bases from V and 3 from J, leaving 13 bases between them. CDR3 in amino acids: CASSLEGATHYNSPLHF. The CDR3 DNA is TGTGCCAGCAGCTTGGAAGGGGCAACTCACTATAATTCACCCCTCCACTTT.

This clone was counted at least ten times. V and J are TRBV19 and TRBJ1-4, with TRBD1 identical over 9 bases. The CDR3 has 17 residues. Germline loops: CDR1 LNHDA, CDR2 SQIVND (reference sequence). V lost 5 bases, J lost 8 bases, and 15 bases stayed unmatched. The CDR3 nucleotides are TGTGCCAGTAGTCCCCGGGACAGGGTCGGGGGAAGAGAAAAACTGTTTTTT. As protein: CASSPRDRVGGREKLFF.

This clone was counted at least ten times. The J gene is TRBJ2-1, the V gene TRBV28; 15 nucleotides line up with TRBD2. J gave up 7 bases and V 5 bases, and 15 bases lay outside the gene matches. The CDR3 consists of 19 residues. The germline CDR1 and CDR2 sequences are MDHEN and SYDVKM. The CDR3 is CASSRPGLAGGSIDNEQFF. DNA for the CDR3: TGTGCCAGCAGTAGACCGGGACTAGCGGGGGGCTCAATAGATAATGAGCAGTTCTTC.

This clone was recorded at least ten times. The CDR3 DNA reads TGTGCCAGCAGCACACGACGTATGGGTAGCGCGGGTAGATACGAGCAGTACTTC. It is translated as CASSTRRMGSAGRYEQYF. The chain links TRBV7-2 to TRBJ2-7, with TRBD2 as a possible D gene (5 bases). CDR1 SGHTA and CDR2 FQGNSA come from the germline V gene. Trimming shortened V by 5 bases and J by 4 bases, and 27 bases separated the two germline ends. This CDR3 region has 18 residues.

This clone was seen repeatedly, ten times or more. Other DNA sequences in this specimen translate into the identical CDR3. CDR3: CASSKTRGDTQYF. Here the CDR3 DNA reads TGTGCCAGCAGTAAAACCCGGGGAGATACGCAGTATTTT. The chain has TRBV18 and TRBJ2-3, with a possible D match to TRBD2 (5 bases). This CDR3 has 13 amino acids. Between the trimmed V and J ends, which lost 8 bases and 5 bases, there was a span of 14 bases. Germline CDR1 and CDR2: KGHSH and LQKENI.